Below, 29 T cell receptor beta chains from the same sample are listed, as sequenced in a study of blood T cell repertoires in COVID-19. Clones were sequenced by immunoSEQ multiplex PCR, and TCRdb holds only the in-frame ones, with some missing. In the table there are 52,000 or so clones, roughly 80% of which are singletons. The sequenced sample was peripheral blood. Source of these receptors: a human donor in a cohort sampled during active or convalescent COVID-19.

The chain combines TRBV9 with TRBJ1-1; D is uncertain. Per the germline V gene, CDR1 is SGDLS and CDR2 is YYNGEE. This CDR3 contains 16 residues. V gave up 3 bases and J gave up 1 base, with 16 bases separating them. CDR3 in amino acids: CASSALLVEWNTEAFF. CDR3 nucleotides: TGTGCCAGCAGCGCACTGTTAGTAGAGTGGAACACTGAAGCTTTCTTT.

DNA of the CDR3: TGTGCCAGCAGCTTCGGGGGGCTGGCAGATACGCAGTATTTT. Translating it yields CASSFGGLADTQYF. V and J are TRBV5-5 and TRBJ2-3; tentative D call: TRBD2 (7 bases). This CDR3 spans 14 amino acids. Trimming shortened V by 2 bases and J by 4 bases, and 11 bases separated the two germline ends. Germline V CDR1 and CDR2: SGHKS, YYEKEE (reference sequence).

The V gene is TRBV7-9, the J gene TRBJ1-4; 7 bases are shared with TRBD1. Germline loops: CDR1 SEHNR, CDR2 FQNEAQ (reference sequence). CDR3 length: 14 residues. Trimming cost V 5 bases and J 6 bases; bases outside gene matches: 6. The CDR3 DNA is TGTGCCAGCAGCCTACGACAGGGTGATGAAAAACTGTTTTTT. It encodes CASSLRQGDEKLFF.

The CDR3 is CASSIDRGRGAFF. As DNA, the CDR3 is TGTGCCAGCAGCATCGACAGGGGGAGAGGAGCTTTCTTT. This chain joins TRBV7-2 and TRBJ1-1, with 9 bases that match TRBD1. The CDR3 is made up of 13 amino acids. Trimming at V came to 5 bases and at J to 10 bases, leaving 8 bases not matched to a gene. Germline V gene data show CDR1 as SGHTA and CDR2 as FQGNSA.

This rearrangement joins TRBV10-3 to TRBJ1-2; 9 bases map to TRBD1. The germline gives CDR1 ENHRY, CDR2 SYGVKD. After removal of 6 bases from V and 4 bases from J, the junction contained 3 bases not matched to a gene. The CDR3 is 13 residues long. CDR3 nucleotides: TGTGCCATCAGGGGACAGGGCGGCTATGGCTACACCTTC. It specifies CAIRGQGGYGYTF.

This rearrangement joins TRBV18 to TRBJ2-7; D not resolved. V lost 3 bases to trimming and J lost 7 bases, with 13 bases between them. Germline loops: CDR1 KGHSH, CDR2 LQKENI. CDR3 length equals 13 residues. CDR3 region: CASSPDTSREQYF. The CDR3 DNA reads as TGTGCCAGCTCACCTGACACCTCCCGTGAGCAGTACTTC.

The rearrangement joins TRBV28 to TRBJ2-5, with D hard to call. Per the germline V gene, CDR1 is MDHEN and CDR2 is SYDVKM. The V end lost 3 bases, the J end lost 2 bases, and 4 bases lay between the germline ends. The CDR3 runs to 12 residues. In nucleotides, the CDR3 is TGTGCCAGCAGTTTGCGACAAGAGACCCAGTACTTC. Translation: CASSLRQETQYF.

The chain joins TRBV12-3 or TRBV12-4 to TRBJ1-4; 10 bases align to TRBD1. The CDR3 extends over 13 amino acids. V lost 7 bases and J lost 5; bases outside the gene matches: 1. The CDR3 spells CASTDRGNEKLFF. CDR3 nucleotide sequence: TGTGCCAGCACGGACAGGGGGAATGAAAAACTGTTTTTT.

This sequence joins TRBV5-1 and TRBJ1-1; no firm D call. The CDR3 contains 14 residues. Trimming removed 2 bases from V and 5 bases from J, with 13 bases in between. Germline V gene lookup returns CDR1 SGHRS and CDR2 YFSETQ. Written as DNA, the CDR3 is TGCGCCAGCAGCTTCGAGGGCGGAGGGACTGAAGCTTTCTTT. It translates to CASSFEGGGTEAFF.

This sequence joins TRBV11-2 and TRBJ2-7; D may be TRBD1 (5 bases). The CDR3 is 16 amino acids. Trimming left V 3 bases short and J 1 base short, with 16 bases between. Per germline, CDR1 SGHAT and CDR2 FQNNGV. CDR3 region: CASSFSLQVGSYEQYF. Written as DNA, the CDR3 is TGTGCCAGCAGCTTTTCATTACAGGTCGGGTCCTACGAGCAGTACTTC.

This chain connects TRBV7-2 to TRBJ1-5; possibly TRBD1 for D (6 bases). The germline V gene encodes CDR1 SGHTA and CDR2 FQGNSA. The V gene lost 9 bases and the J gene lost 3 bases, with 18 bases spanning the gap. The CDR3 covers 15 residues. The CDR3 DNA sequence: TGTGCCAGTTGGGGGGGCAAACCTCTCAATCAGCCCCAGCATTTT. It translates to CASWGGKPLNQPQHF.

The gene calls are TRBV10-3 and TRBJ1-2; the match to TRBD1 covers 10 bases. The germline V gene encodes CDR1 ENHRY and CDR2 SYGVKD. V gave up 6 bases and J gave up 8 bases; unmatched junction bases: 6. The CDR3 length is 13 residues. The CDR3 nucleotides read TGTGCCATCAGAATGGGGACAGGGGACGGCTACACCTTC. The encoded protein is CAIRMGTGDGYTF.

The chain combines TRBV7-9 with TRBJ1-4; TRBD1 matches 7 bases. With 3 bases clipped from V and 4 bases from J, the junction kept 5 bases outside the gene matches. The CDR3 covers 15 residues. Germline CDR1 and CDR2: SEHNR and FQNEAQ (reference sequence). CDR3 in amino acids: CASSLNRGGNEKLFF. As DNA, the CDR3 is TGTGCCAGCAGCTTGAACAGGGGAGGTAATGAAAAACTGTTTTTT.

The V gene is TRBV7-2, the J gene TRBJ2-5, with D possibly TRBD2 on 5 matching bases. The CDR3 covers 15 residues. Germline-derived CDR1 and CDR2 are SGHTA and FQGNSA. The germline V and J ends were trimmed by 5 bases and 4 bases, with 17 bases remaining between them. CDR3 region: CASSLRRGAIETQYF. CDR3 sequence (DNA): TGTGCCAGCAGCCTTCGCCGGGGAGCGATAGAGACCCAGTACTTC.

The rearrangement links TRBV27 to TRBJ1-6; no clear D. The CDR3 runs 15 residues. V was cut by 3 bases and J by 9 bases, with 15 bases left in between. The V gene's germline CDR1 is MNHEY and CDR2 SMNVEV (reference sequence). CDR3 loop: CASSLSTAVGSPLHF. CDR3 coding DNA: TGTGCCAGCAGTTTGTCCACAGCCGTTGGTTCACCCCTCCACTTT.

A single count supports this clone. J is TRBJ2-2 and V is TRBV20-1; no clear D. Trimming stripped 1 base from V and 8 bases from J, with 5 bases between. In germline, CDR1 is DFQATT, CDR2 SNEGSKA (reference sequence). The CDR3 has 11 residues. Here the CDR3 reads CSARGGGELFF. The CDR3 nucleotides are TGCAGTGCTAGAGGCGGAGGGGAGCTGTTTTTT.

This CDR3 is CASSPQSNQPQHF. The CDR3 region has the DNA TGTGCCAGCAGTCCACAGAGCAATCAGCCCCAGCATTTT. V usage is TRBV6-5 and J usage is TRBJ1-5; no clear D gene. The germline V gene has CDR1 MNHEY and CDR2 SVGAGI. The V end was cut by 5 bases, the J end by 1 base, with 6 bases between. This CDR3 has 13 amino acids.

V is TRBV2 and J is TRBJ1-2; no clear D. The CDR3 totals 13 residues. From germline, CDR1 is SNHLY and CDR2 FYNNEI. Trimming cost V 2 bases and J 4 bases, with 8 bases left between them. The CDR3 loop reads CASSEWTAYGYTF. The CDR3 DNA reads TGTGCCAGCAGTGAATGGACTGCCTATGGCTACACCTTC. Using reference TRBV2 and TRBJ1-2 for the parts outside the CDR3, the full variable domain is EPEVTQTPSHQVTQMGQEVILRCVPISNHLYFYWYRQILGQKVEFLVSFYNNEISEKSEIFDDQFSVERPDGSNFTLKIRSTKLEDSAMYFCASSEWTAYGYTFGSGTRLTVV.

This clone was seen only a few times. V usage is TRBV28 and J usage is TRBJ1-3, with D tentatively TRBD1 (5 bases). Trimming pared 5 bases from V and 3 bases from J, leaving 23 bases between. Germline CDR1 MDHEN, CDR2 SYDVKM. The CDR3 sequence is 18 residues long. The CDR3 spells CASSLQTGLAGGGNTIYF. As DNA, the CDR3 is TGTGCCAGCAGTCTACAAACAGGTCTTGCGGGGGGTGGAAACACCATATATTTT.

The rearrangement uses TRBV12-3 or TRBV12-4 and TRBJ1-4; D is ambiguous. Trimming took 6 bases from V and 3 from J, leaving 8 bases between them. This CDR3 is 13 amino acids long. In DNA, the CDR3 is TGTGCCAGCAGCCCCGGGGCTAATGAAAAACTGTTTTTT. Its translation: CASSPGANEKLFF.

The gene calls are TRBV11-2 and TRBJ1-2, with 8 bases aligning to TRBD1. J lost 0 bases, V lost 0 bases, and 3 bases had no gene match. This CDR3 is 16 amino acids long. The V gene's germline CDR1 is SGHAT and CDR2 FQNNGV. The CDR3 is CASSLETGVANYGYTF. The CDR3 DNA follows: TGTGCCAGCAGCTTAGAGACAGGGGTAGCTAACTATGGCTACACCTTC.

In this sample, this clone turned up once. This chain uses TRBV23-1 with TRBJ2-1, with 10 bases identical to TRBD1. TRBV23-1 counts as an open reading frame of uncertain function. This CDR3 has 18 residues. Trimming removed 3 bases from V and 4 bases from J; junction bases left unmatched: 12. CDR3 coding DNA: TGCGCCAGCAGTCATACAACCACCGGGACAGGGGATTACAATGAGCAGTTCTTC. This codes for CASSHTTTGTGDYNEQFF.

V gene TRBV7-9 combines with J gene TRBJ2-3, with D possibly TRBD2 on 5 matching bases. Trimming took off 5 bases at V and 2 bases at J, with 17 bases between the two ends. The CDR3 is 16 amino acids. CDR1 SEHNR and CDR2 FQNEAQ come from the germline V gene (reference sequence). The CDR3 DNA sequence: TGTGCCAGCAGCCGGAGGCGAGGGAATCCCACAGATACGCAGTATTTT. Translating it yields CASSRRRGNPTDTQYF.

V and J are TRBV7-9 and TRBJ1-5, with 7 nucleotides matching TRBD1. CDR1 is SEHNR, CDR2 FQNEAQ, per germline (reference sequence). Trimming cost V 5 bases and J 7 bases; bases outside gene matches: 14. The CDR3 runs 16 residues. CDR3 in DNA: TGTGCCAGCAGCCCGTGGAGGGGGCGAGGTGAGCAGCCCCAGCATTTT. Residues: CASSPWRGRGEQPQHF.

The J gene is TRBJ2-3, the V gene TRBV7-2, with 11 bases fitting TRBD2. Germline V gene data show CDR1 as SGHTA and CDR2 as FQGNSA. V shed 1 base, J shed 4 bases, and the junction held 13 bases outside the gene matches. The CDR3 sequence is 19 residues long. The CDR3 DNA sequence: TGTGCCAGCAGCTTAGTTTCTAGCGGGGGGTTTATTCTTGCAGATACGCAGTATTTT. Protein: CASSLVSSGGFILADTQYF.

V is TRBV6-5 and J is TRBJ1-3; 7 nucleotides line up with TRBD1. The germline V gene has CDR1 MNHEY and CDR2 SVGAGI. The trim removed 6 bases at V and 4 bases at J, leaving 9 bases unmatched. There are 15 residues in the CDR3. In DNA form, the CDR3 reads TGTGCCAGCAGAGCAGGGGGGTACGAGGGAAACACCATATATTTT. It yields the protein CASRAGGYEGNTIYF.

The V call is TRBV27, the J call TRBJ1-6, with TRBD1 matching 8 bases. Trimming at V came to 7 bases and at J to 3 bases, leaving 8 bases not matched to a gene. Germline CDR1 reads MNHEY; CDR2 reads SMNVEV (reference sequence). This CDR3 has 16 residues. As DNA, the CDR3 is TGTGCCAGCACCCTCGCAGGGGGCCTCTATAATTCACCCCTCCACTTT. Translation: CASTLAGGLYNSPLHF.

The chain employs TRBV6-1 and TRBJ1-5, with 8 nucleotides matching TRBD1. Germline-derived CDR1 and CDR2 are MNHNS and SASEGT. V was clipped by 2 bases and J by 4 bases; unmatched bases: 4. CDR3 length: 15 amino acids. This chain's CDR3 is CASSEFGQGNQPQHF. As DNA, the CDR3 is TGTGCCAGCAGTGAATTTGGACAGGGTAATCAGCCCCAGCATTTT.

Here the CDR3 DNA reads TGTGCCAGTATCCAAACGGGGACAGGACTCACAGATACGCAGTATTTT. This translates into CASIQTGTGLTDTQYF. This chain connects TRBV19 to TRBJ2-3, with TRBD1 matching 8 bases. From germline, CDR1 is LNHDA and CDR2 SQIVND (reference sequence). V lost 7 bases, J lost 2 bases, and 11 bases stayed unmatched. The CDR3 has 16 residues.